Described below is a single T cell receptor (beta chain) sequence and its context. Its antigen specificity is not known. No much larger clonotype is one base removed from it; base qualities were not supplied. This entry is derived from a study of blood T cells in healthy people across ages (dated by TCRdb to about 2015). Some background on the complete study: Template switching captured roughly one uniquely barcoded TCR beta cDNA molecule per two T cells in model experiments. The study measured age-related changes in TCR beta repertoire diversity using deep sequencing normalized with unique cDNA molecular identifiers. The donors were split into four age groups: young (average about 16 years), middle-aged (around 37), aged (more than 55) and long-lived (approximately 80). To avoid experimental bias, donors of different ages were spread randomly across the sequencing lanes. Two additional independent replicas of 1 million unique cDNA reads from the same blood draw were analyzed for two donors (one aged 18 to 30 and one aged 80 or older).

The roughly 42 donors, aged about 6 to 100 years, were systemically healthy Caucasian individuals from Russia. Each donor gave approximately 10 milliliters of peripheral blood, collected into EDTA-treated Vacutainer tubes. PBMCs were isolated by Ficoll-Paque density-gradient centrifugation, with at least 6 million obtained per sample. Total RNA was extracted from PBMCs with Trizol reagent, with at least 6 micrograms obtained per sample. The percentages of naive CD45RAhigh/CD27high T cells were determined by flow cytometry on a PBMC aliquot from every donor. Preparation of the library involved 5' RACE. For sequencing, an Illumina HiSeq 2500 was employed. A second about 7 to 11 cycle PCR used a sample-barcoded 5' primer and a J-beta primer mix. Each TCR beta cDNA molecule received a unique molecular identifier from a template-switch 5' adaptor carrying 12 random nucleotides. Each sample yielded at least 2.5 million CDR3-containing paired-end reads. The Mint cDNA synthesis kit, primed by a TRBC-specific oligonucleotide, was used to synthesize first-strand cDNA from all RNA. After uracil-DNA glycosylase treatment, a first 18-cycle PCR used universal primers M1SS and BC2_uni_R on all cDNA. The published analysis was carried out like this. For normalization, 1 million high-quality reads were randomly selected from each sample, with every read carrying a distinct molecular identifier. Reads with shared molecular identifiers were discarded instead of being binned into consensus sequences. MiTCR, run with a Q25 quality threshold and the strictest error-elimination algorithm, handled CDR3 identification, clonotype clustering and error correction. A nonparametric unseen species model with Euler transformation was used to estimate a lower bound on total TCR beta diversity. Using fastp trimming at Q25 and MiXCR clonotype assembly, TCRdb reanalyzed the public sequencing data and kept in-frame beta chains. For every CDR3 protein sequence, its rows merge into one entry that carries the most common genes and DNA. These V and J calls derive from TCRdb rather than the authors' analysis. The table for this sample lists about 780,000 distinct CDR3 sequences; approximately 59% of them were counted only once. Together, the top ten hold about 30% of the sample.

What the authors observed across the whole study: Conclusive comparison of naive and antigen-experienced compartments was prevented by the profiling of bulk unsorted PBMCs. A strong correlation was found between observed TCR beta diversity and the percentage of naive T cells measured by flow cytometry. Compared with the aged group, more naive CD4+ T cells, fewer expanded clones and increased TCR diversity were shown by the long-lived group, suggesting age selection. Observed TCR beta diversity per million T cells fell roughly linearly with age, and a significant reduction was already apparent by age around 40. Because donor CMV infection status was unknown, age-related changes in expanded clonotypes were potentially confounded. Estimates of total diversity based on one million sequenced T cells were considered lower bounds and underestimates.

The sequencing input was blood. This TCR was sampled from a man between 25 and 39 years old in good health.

The CDR3 region: CASSLDGLGGTDTQYF. The nucleotide sequence reads as follows: TGTGCCAGCAGCTTAGATGGGTTAGGGGGCACAGATACGCAGTATTTT. This chain is built from TRBV7-9 and TRBJ2-3; the D region possibly corresponds to TRBD1 (5 bases align). V is cut by 1 base and J by 1 base, and the space between the germline ends is 12 bases. There are 16 amino acids in the CDR3, from cysteine to phenylalanine inclusive. This entry keeps only the CDR3 DNA: 48 bases, framed from base 1. For CDR1 and CDR2, the germline V gene (reference sequence) lists SEHNR and FQNEAQ.